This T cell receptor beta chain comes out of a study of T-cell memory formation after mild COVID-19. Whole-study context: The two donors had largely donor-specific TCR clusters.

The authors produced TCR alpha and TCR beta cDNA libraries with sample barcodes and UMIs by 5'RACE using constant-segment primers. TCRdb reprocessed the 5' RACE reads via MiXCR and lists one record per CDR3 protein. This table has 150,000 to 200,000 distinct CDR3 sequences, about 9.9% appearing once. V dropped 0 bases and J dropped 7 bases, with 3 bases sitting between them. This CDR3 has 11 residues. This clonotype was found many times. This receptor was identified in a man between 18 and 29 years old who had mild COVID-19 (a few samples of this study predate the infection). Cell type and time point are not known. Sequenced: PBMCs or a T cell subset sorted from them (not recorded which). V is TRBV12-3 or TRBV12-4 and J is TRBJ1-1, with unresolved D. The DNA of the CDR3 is TGTGCCAGCAGTTTAGCGGTTGAAGCTTTCTTT. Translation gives CASSLAVEAFF.